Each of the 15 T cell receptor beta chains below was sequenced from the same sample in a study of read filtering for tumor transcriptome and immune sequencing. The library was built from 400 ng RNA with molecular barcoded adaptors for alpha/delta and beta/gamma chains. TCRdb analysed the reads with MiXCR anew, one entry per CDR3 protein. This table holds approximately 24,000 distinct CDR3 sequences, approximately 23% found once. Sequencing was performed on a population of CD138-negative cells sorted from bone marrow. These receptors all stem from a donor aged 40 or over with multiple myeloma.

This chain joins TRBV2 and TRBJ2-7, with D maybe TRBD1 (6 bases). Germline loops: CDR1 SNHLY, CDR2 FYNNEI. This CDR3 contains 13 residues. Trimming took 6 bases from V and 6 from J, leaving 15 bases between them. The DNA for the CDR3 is TGTGCCAGCAGAGGACCAGGGGCTGCCGAGCAGTACTTC. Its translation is CASRGPGAAEQYF.

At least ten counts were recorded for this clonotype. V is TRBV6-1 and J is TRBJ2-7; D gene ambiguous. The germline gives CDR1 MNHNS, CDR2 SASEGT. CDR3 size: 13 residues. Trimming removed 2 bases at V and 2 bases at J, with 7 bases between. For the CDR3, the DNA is TGTGCCAGCAGTGAATCATGGACCTACGAGCAGTACTTC. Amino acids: CASSESWTYEQYF.

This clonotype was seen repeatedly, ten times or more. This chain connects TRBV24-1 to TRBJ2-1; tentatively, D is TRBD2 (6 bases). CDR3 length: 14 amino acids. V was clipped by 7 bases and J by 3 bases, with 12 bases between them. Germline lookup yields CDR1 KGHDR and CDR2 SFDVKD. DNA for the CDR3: TGTGCCACCAGACCAAGGGGACTCTACAATGAGCAGTTCTTC. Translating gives CATRPRGLYNEQFF.

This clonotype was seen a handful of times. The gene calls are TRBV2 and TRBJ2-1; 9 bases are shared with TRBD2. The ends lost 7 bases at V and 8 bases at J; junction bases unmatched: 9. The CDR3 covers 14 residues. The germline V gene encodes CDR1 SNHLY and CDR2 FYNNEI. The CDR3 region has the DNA TGTGCCAGCAAGGAGGGACTAGCTAGGTATGAGCAGTTCTTC. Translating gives CASKEGLARYEQFF.

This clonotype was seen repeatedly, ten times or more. CDR3 bases: TGTGCCAGCAGTTCCACGGACAGGGGGGGATTTGGTACTGAAGCTTTCTTT. Translating gives CASSSTDRGGFGTEAFF. This chain connects TRBV6-5 to TRBJ1-1; 10 bases line up with TRBD1. Germline CDR1 reads MNHEY; CDR2 reads SVGAGI. The CDR3 spans 17 residues. The ends lost 4 bases at V and 5 bases at J; junction bases unmatched: 13.

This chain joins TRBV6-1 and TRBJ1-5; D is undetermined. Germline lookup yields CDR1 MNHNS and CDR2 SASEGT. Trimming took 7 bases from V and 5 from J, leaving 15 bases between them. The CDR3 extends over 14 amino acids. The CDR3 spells CASIREGPYQPQHF. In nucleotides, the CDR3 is TGTGCCAGCATTCGCGAGGGCCCCTATCAGCCCCAGCATTTT.

Written as DNA, the CDR3 is TGTGCCAGCAGTTCGACTAGCGGCCAAGAGACCCAGTACTTC. Protein sequence: CASSSTSGQETQYF. This chain uses TRBV7-8 with TRBJ2-5; TRBD2 matches at 9 bases. The ends lost 6 bases at V and 1 base at J; junction bases unmatched: 3. This CDR3 comprises 14 residues. Looked up from germline, CDR1 is SGHVS and CDR2 is FQNEAQ.

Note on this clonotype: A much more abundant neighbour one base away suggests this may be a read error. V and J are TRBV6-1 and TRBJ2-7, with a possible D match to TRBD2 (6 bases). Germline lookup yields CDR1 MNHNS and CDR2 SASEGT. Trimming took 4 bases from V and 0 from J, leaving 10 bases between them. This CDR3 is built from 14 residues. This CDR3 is CASSGGVSSYEQYF. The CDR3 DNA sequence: TGTGCCAGCAGTGGCGGGGTGTCCTCCTACGAGCAGTACTTC.

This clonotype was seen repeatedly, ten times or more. The CDR3 sequence: CASSSTSGGGDTQYF. The CDR3 DNA reads TGTGCCAGCAGCTCGACTAGCGGGGGAGGAGATACGCAGTATTTT. The V gene is TRBV7-2, the J gene TRBJ2-3; 12 nucleotides align to TRBD2. The CDR3 contains 15 residues. Germline V gene data show CDR1 as SGHTA and CDR2 as FQGNSA. After removal of 4 bases from V and 5 bases from J, the junction contained 4 bases not matched to a gene.

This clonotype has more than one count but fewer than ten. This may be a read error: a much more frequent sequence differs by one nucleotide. In nucleotides, the CDR3 is TGTGCCAGCAGCCCCCCACATGAGCAGTTCTTC. Protein: CASSPPHEQFF. The chain joins TRBV7-9 to TRBJ2-1; D call uncertain. Trimming took 5 bases from V and 8 from J, leaving 7 bases between them. Germline V gives CDR1 SEHNR, CDR2 FQNEAQ (reference sequence). This CDR3 comprises 11 residues.

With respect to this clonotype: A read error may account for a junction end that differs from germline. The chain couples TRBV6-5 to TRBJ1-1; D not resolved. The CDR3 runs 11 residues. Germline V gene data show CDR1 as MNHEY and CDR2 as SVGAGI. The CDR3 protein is CPSFWNTEAFF. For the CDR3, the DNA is TGTCCCAGCTTTTGGAACACTGAAGCTTTTTTT.

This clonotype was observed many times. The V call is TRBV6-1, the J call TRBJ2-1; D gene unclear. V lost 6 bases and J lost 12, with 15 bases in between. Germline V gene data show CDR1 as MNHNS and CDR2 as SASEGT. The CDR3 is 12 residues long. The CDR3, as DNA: TGTGCCAGCAGCGAATTAGCTTTCGGGCAGTTCTTC. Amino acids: CASSELAFGQFF.

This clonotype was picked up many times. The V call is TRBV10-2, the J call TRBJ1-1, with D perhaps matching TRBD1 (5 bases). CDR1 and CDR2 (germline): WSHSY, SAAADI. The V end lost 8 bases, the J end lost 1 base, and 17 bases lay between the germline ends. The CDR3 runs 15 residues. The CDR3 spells CASLRGTGRNTEAFF. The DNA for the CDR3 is TGCGCCAGCCTCCGAGGGACGGGACGGAACACTGAAGCTTTCTTT.

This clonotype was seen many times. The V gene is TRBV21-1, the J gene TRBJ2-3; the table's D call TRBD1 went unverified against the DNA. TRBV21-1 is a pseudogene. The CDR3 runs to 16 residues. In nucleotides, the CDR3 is TGTGCCAGCAGCTCGCCCGGACAGGGGGCAGAAGATACGCAGTATTTT. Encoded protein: CASSSPGQGAEDTQYF.

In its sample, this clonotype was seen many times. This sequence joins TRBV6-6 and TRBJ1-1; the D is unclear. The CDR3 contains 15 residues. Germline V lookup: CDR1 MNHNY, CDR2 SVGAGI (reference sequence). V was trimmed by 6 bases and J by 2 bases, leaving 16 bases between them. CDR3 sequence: CASRSEGQSNTEAFF. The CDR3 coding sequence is TGTGCCAGCAGATCAGAGGGTCAGTCTAACACTGAAGCTTTCTTT.